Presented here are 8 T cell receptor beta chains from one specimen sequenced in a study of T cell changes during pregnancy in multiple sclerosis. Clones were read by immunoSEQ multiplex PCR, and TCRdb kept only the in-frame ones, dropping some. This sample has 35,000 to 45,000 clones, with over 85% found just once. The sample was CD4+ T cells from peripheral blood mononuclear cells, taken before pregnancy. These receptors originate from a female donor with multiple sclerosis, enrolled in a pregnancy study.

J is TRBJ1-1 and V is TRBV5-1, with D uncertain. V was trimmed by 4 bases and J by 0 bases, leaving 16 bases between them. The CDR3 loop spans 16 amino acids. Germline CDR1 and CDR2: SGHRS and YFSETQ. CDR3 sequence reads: CASSPIYRVVNTEAFF. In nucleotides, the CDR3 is TGCGCCAGCAGCCCTATCTACCGAGTGGTGAACACTGAAGCTTTCTTT.

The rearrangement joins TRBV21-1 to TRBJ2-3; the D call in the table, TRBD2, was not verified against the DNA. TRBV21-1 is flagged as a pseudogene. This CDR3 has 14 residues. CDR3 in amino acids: CASPPRVGPDTQYF. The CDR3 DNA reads TGTGCCAGCCCCCCGCGGGTAGGGCCAGATACGCAGTATTTT.

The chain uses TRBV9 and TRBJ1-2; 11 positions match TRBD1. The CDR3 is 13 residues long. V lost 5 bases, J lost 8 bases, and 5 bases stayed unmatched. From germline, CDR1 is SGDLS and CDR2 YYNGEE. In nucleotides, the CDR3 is TGTGCCAGCAGGGACAGGGGGCCGGGAGGCTACACCTTC. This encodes CASRDRGPGGYTF. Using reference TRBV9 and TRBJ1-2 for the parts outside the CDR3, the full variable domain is DSGVTQTPKHLITATGQRVTLRCSPRSGDLSVYWYQQSLDQGLQFLIQYYNGEERAKGNILERFSAQQFPDLHSELNLSSLELGDSALYFCASRDRGPGGYTFGSGTRLTVV.

The CDR3 DNA sequence: TGTGCCAGCAGCTTAGCCCTAGCGGGGGGGTTTTATGAGCAGTTCTTC. Protein: CASSLALAGGFYEQFF. The rearrangement joins TRBV7-9 to TRBJ2-1; TRBD2 matches at 12 bases. CDR1 and CDR2 from the germline V gene are SEHNR and FQNEAQ (reference sequence). This CDR3 contains 16 residues. V was clipped by 0 bases and J by 8 bases; unmatched bases: 5.

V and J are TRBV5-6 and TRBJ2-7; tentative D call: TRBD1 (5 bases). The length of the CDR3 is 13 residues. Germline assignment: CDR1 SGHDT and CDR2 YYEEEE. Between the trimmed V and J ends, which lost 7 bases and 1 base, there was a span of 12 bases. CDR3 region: CASLRQPSYEQYF. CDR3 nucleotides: TGTGCCAGCCTAAGACAGCCGTCCTACGAGCAGTACTTC.

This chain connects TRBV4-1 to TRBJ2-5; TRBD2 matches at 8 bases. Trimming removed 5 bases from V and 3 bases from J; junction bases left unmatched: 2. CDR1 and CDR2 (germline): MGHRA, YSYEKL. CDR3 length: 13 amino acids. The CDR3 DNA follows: TGCGCCAGCAGCAGACTAGCGAAAGAGACCCAGTACTTC. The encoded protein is CASSRLAKETQYF.

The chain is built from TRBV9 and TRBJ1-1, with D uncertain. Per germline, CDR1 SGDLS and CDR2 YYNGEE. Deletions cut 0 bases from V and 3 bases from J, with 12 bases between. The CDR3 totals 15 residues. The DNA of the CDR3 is TGTGCCAGCAGCGTAGACCCGAGCGGGGACACTGAAGCTTTCTTT. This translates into CASSVDPSGDTEAFF. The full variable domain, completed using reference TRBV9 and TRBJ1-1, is DSGVTQTPKHLITATGQRVTLRCSPRSGDLSVYWYQQSLDQGLQFLIQYYNGEERAKGNILERFSAQQFPDLHSELNLSSLELGDSALYFCASSVDPSGDTEAFFGQGTRLTVV.

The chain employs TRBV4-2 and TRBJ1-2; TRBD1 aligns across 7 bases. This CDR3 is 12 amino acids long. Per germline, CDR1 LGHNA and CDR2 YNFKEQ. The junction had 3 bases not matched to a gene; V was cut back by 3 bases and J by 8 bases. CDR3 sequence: CASSQTGTGYTF. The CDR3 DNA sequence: TGTGCCAGCAGCCAGACAGGGACGGGCTACACCTTC.